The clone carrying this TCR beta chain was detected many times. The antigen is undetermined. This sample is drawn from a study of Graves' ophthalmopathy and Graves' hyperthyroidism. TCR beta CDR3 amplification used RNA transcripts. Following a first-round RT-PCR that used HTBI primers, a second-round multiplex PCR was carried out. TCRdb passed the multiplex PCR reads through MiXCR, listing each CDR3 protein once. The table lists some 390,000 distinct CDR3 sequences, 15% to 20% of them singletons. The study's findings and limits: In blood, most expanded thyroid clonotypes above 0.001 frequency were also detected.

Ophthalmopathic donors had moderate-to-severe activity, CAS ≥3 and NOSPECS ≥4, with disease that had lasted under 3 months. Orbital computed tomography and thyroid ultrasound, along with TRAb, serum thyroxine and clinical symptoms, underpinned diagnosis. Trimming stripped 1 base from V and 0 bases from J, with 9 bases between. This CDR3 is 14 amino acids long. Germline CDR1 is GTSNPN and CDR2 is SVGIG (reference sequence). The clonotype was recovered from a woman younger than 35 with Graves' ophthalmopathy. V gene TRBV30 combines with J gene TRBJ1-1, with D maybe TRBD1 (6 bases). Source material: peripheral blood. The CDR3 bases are TGTGCCTGGAGTGAGGGGGGTTTGAACACTGAAGCTTTCTTT. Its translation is CAWSEGGLNTEAFF.